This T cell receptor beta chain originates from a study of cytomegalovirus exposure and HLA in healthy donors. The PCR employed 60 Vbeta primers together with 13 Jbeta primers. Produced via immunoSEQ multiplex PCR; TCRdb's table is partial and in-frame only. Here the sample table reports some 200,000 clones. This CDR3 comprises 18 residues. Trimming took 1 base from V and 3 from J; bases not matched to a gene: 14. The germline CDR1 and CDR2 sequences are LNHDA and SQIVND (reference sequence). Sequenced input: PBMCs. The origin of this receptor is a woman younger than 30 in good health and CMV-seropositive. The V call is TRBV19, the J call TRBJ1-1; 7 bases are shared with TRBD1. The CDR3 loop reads CASSIGRQGGGVDTEAFF. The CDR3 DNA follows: TGTGCCAGTAGTATAGGAAGACAGGGCGGAGGTGTGGACACTGAAGCTTTCTTT. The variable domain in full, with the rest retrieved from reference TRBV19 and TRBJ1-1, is DGGITQSPKYLFRKEGQNVTLSCEQNLNHDAMYWYRQDPGQGLRLIYYSQIVNDFQKGDIAEGYSVSREKKESFPLTVTSAQKNPTAFYLCASSIGRQGGGVDTEAFFGQGTRLTVV.